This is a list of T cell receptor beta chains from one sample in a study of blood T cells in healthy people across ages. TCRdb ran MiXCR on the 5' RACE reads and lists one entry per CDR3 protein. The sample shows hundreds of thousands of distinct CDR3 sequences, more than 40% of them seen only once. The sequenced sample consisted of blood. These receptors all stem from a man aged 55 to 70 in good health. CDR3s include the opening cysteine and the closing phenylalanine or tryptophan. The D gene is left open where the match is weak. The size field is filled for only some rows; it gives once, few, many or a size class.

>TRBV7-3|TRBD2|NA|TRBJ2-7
CASSLNGEGEQYF
TGTGCCAGCAGCTTAAACGGGGAGGGCGAGCAGTACTTC
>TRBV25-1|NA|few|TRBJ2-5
CASSELGPNQETQYF
TGTGCCAGCAGTGAATTGGGGCCCAATCAAGAGACCCAGTACTTC
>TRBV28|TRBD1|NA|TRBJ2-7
CASSTNRGLGYNEQYF
TGTGCCAGCAGTACCAACAGGGGGCTTGGCTACAATGAGCAGTACTTC
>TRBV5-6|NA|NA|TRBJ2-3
CASSLPWADTQYF
TGTGCCAGCAGCCTCCCTTGGGCAGATACGCAGTATTTT
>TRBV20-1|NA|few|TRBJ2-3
CSAGGGVDTQYF
TGCAGTGCTGGAGGGGGCGTAGATACGCAGTATTTT
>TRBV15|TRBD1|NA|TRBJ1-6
CATSRVGTGLGSPLHF
TGTGCCACCAGCAGAGTGGGGACAGGTTTAGGGTCACCCCTCCACTTT
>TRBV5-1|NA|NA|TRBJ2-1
CASSPDQMYNEQFF
TGCGCCAGCAGCCCGGACCAGATGTACAATGAGCAGTTCTTC
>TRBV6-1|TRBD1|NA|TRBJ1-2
CASKRDRGPTNYGYTF
TGTGCCAGCAAGCGGGACAGGGGGCCAACTAACTATGGCTACACCTTC
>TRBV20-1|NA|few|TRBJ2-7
CSTAMAGNHNYEQYF
TGCAGCACGGCCATGGCCGGTAACCACAACTACGAGCAGTACTTC
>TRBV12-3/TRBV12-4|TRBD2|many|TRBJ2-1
CASSPGLAASYNEQFF
TGTGCCAGCAGTCCGGGACTAGCGGCGTCCTACAATGAGCAGTTCTTC
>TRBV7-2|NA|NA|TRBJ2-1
CASRLVDLFF
TGTGCCAGTAGACTAGTCGATCTGTTCTTC
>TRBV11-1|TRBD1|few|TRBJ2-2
CASSLGQAFTGELFF
TGTGCCAGCAGCCTGGGACAGGCATTCACCGGGGAGCTGTTTTTT
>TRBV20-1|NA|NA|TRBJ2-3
CSRETGLGTDTQYF
TGCAGCCGAGAGACAGGCCTTGGTACAGATACGCAGTATTTT
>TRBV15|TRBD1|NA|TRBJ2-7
CATSGRDRIGEQYF
TGTGCCACCAGCGGCCGGGACAGAATCGGCGAGCAGTACTTC
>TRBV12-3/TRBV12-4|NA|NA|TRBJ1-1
CASSSLGRVNTEAFF
TGTGCCAGCAGTTCCCTCGGCAGGGTCAACACTGAAGCTTTCTTT
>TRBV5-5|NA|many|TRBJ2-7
CASSLARPREQYF
TGTGCCAGCAGCTTGGCCCGACCTCGCGAGCAGTACTTC
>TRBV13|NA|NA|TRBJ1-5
CASSLDSPDQPQHF
TGTGCCAGCAGCCTCGACAGCCCAGATCAGCCCCAGCATTTT
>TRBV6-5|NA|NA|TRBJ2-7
CASSYITGSSYEQYF
TGTGCCAGCAGTTATATTACAGGGAGCTCCTACGAGCAGTACTTC
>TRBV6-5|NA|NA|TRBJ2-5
CASSYSGRDQETQYF
TGTGCCAGCAGTTACTCAGGCAGGGACCAAGAGACCCAGTACTTC
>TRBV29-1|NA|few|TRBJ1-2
CSVGPDSGVYGYTF
TGCAGCGTTGGCCCGGACAGTGGGGTCTATGGCTACACCTTC
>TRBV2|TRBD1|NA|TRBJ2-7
CASRGTEMRSYEQYF
TGTGCCAGCAGGGGGACAGAAATGAGGTCCTACGAGCAGTACTTC
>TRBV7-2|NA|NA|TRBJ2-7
CASSLTGTTGDEQYF
TGTGCCAGCAGCTTGACGGGAACTACCGGGGACGAGCAGTACTTC
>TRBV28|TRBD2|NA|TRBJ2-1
CASSLRYSGGAGNEQFF
TGTGCCAGCAGCCTTAGGTACAGCGGGGGGGCCGGGAATGAGCAGTTCTTC
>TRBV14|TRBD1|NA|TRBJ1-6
CASSQVGDRNSPLHF
TGTGCCAGCAGCCAAGTCGGGGACAGAAATTCACCCCTCCACTTT
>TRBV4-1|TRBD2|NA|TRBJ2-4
CASSQEGSGRRQYF
TGCGCCAGCAGCCAAGAGGGTAGCGGGAGGCGACAGTACTTC
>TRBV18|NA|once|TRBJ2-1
CASSPSSNRRTEFF
TGTGCCAGCTCACCATCCTCTAACCGGCGTACGGAGTTCTTC
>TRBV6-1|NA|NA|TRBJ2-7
CASSEGLVGGEQYF
TGTGCCAGCAGTGAAGGTTTAGTGGGGGGCGAGCAGTACTTC
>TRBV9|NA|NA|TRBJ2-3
CASNGDPTDTQYF
TGTGCCAGCAATGGCGATCCCACAGATACGCAGTATTTT
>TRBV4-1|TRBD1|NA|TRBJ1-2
CASSQATGGTYGYTF
TGCGCCAGCAGCCAGGCGACAGGGGGGACGTATGGCTACACCTTC
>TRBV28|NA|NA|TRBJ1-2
CASGRVLDYGYTF
TGTGCCAGCGGCCGGGTTTTAGACTATGGCTACACCTTC
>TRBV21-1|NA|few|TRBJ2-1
CASSKIGRAVSSEQFF
TGTGCCAGCAGCAAGATCGGCAGGGCAGTATCAAGTGAGCAGTTCTTC
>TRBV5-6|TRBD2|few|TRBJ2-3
CASSPGLAGKFYTQYF
TGTGCCAGCAGCCCGGGACTAGCGGGGAAATTTTATACGCAGTATTTT
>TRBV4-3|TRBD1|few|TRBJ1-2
CASSGQMEGADYGYTF
TGCGCCAGCAGCGGGCAAATGGAGGGGGCAGACTATGGCTACACCTTC
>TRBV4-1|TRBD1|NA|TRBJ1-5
CASSQPKTGEQPQHF
TGCGCCAGCAGCCAACCTAAAACAGGGGAACAGCCCCAGCATTTT
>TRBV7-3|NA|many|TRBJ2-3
CASSPGGYTDTQYF
TGTGCCAGCAGCCCCGGGGGTTACACAGATACGCAGTATTTT
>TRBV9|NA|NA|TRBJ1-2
CASSVEPGTYGYTF
TGTGCCAGCAGCGTAGAACCGGGGACCTATGGCTACACCTTC
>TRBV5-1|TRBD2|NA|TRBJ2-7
CASSLKGTGGYEQYF
TGCGCCAGCAGCCTTAAAGGGACGGGGGGCTACGAGCAGTACTTC
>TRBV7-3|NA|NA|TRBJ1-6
CASSSVGPDSPLHF
TGTGCCAGCAGCTCCGTCGGCCCCGATTCACCCCTCCACTTT
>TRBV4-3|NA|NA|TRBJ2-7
CASSQVIGSYEQYF
TGCGCCAGCAGCCAAGTGATAGGATCCTACGAGCAGTACTTC
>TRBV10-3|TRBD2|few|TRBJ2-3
CAISLSGDTDTQYF
TGTGCCATCAGTCTTAGCGGGGATACAGATACGCAGTATTTT
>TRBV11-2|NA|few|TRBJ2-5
CASTLFGAEQETQYF
TGTGCCAGCACCTTGTTCGGGGCCGAGCAAGAGACCCAGTACTTC
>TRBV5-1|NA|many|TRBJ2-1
CASSSGSGYNEQFF
TGCGCCAGCAGCTCCGGGAGCGGATACAATGAGCAGTTCTTC
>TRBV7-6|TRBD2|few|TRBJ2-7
CASSPGTSLSYEQYF
TGTGCCAGCAGCCCCGGGACTAGCTTATCCTACGAGCAGTACTTC
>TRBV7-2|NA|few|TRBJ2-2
CASSLPLRGLNTGELFF
TGTGCCAGCAGCTTACCTTTAAGGGGACTGAACACCGGGGAGCTGTTTTTT
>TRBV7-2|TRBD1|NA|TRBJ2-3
CASTIGSTGAGDTQYF
TGTGCCAGCACCATAGGGTCTACAGGGGCGGGAGATACGCAGTATTTT
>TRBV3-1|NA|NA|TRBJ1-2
CASSHAVISGGYTF
TGTGCCAGCAGCCATGCCGTGATATCGGGCGGCTACACCTTC
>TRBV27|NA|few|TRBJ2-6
CASSPSSPGANVLTF
TGTGCCAGCAGTCCGTCGAGCCCTGGGGCCAACGTCCTGACTTTC
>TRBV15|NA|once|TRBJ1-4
CATSRGRQGSEKLFF
TGTGCCACCAGCAGAGGTCGGCAGGGAAGTGAAAAACTGTTTTTT
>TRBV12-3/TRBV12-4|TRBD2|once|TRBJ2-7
CASKLGLSSYEQYF
TGTGCCAGCAAACTGGGACTATCCAGCTACGAGCAGTACTTC